This T cell receptor beta chain was observed in a study of CD8 T cells in Susac syndrome. Study-wide context: Treatment at blood withdrawal was none, corticosteroids, or intravenous immunoglobulin alone in Susac syndrome patients.

This CDR3 is built from 12 residues. Germline V gene sequence: CDR1 MNHEY, CDR2 SMNVEV (reference sequence). V lost 5 bases and J lost 11; bases outside the gene matches: 6. Study results and caveats: Susac CD8+ cells expanded clonally the most in TEMRA cells and in active patients.

As to this clonotype: Its target is unknown.

TCR beta sequencing was performed on blood CD8+ and CD4+ T cells. Reverse transcription used roughly 0.5 to 1 ug RNA and random hexamers. The TCR beta CDR3 was amplified by immunoSEQ multiplex PCR across 54 Vbeta, 13 Jbeta. TCRdb reprocessed the immunoSEQ multiplex PCR reads with MiXCR, giving one entry per CDR3 protein. This repertoire shows 100,000 to 150,000 distinct CDR3 sequences, 90% to 95% found once; its top ten account for around 0.2%. This clonotype originated in a human donor with Susac syndrome. The rearrangement uses TRBV27 and TRBJ2-3; 8 nucleotides agree with TRBD1. Input material: CD8+ T cells from PBMCs. CDR3 region: CASSPDRGRQYF. Written as DNA, the CDR3 is TGTGCCAGCAGTCCAGACAGGGGCCGGCAGTATTTT.